The 32 T cell receptor beta chains below were found in one sample sequenced in a study of blood T cells in healthy people across ages. A second PCR, run for roughly 7 to 12 cycles, used a sample-barcoded 5' primer plus a J-beta primer mix. MiXCR was run by TCRdb on the 5' RACE reads, yielding one entry per CDR3 protein. The table includes about 1.6 million distinct CDR3 sequences, about 35% detected once. The sequencing input was blood. Receptor source: a woman aged 25 to 39 in good health.

This clonotype showed up many times. The chain links TRBV7-2 to TRBJ1-2; 8 bases map to TRBD1. Germline V gene lookup returns CDR1 SGHTA and CDR2 FQGNSA. J gave up 4 bases and V 5 bases, and 9 bases lay outside the gene matches. The CDR3 is 15 residues long. The CDR3 sequence is CASSLGQGAGYGYTF. The CDR3 bases are TGTGCCAGCAGCCTTGGACAGGGCGCGGGCTATGGCTACACCTTC.

There are a few counts of this clonotype. V is TRBV2 and J is TRBJ2-4, with 9 bases aligning to TRBD2. The DNA end favors TRBJ2-7, so the J call may be wrong. Germline V CDR1 and CDR2: SNHLY, FYNNEI. The CDR3 contains 16 residues. CDR3 region: CASTHPGASGNHEQYF. The CDR3 DNA follows: TGTGCCAGCACCCACCCGGGGGCTAGCGGGAACCACGAGCAGTACTTC.

CDR3 region: CASSLGPPRSNQPQHF. CDR3 sequence (DNA): TGTGCCAGCAGCTTGGGACCTCCCCGTAGCAATCAGCCCCAGCATTTT. The gene calls are TRBV7-6 and TRBJ1-5; TRBD1 might be the D (5 bases). The CDR3 has 16 residues. CDR1 SGHVS and CDR2 FNYEAQ come from the germline V gene. The V gene lost 3 bases and the J gene lost 0 bases, with 12 bases spanning the gap.

This clonotype showed up just a few times. The DNA of the CDR3 is TGCAGTGCTAGAGATCATGCAGGGCCTAACTATGGCTACACCTTC. It encodes CSARDHAGPNYGYTF. The chain recombines TRBV20-1 with TRBJ1-2; D might be TRBD1 (5 bases). The CDR3 is 15 residues long. The V gene lost 0 bases and the J gene lost 0 bases, with 11 bases spanning the gap. CDR1 is DFQATT, CDR2 SNEGSKA, per germline (reference sequence).

This clonotype was seen ten or more times. The chain joins TRBV15 to TRBJ2-1, with D maybe TRBD2 (6 bases). The V end lost 3 bases, the J end lost 1 base, and 16 bases lay between the germline ends. Germline V gives CDR1 LNHNV, CDR2 YYDKDF (reference sequence). There are 17 residues in the CDR3. CDR3 nucleotide sequence: TGTGCCACCAGCAGCCCAGCGGCTAGCGTGTCCTACAATGAGCAGTTCTTC. It yields the protein CATSSPAASVSYNEQFF.

This clonotype was observed a handful of times. The chain has TRBV11-1 and TRBJ2-1, with D perhaps TRBD2 (6 bases). With 4 bases removed from V and 4 bases from J, the gap between germline ends came to 14 bases. CDR1 and CDR2 from the germline V gene are SGHAT and FQDESV (reference sequence). CDR3 length: 15 amino acids. The CDR3 reads CASSSGGKGYNEQFF. The CDR3 DNA is TGTGCCAGCAGCTCTGGAGGGAAAGGGTACAATGAGCAGTTCTTC. The full variable domain, rest sourced from reference TRBV11-1 and TRBJ2-1, is EAEVAQSPRYKITEKSQAVAFWCDPISGHATLYWYRQILGQGPELLVQFQDESVVDDSQLPKDRFSAERLKGVDSTLKIQPAELGDSAMYLCASSSGGKGYNEQFFGPGTRLTVL.

The chain uses TRBV5-6 and TRBJ2-1; TRBD1 agrees at 8 bases. Germline-derived CDR1 and CDR2 are SGHDT and YYEEEE. CDR3 length: 14 amino acids. The V gene end was trimmed by 5 bases and the J gene end by 6 bases; junction bases not matched to a gene: 7. CDR3 nucleotide sequence: TGTGCCAGCAGGCTGACAGGGGATATCAATGAGCAGTTCTTC. Translated, it gives CASRLTGDINEQFF.

This clonotype came up many times. The rearrangement joins TRBV7-3 to TRBJ2-3; D is ambiguous. CDR3 length equals 15 residues. V was shortened by 2 bases and J by 4 bases, with 13 bases between the two germline ends. Germline CDR1 reads SGHTA; CDR2 reads FQGTGA. The CDR3 DNA sequence: TGTGCCAGCAGCTTAGATCTGTCGACCTCAGATACGCAGTATTTT. Its translation: CASSLDLSTSDTQYF. The whole variable domain, filled in from reference TRBV7-3 and TRBJ2-3, reads GAGVSQTPSNKVTEKGKYVELRCDPISGHTALYWYRQSLGQGPEFLIYFQGTGAADDSGLPNDRFFAVRPEGSVSTLKIQRTERGDSAVYLCASSLDLSTSDTQYFGPGTRLTVL.

Worth noting for this clonotype: This CDR3 fails to terminate in the conserved phenylalanine or tryptophan, so it likely reflects a read error. J is TRBJ2-7 and V is TRBV27; D possibly corresponds to TRBD2 (6 bases). The ends were cut back, 6 bases at V and 0 bases at J, with 6 bases in the middle. The CDR3 totals 12 residues. Germline loops: CDR1 MNHEY, CDR2 SMNVEV (reference sequence). The CDR3 nucleotides read TGTGCCAGCAGCGGGAGCTCCTACGAGCAGTACTGC. Its translation: CASSGSSYEQYC.

This clonotype was picked up a small number of times. This chain joins TRBV11-3 and TRBJ2-5, with 10 bases identical to TRBD1. Germline values: CDR1 SGHNT, CDR2 YENEEA. The CDR3 extends over 16 amino acids. The trim removed 4 bases at V and 4 bases at J, leaving 9 bases unmatched. The CDR3: CASSSGSRTGGETQYF. CDR3 nucleotides: TGTGCCAGCAGCTCCGGAAGCCGGACAGGGGGAGAGACCCAGTACTTC.

This clonotype has only a few counts. This sequence joins TRBV27 and TRBJ1-2, with 10 bases aligning to TRBD1. There are 13 residues in the CDR3. With 3 bases clipped from V and 8 bases from J, the junction kept 3 bases outside the gene matches. Looked up from germline, CDR1 is MNHEY and CDR2 is SMNVEV (reference sequence). The CDR3 reads CASSLGTGEGYTF. The CDR3, as DNA: TGTGCCAGCAGTTTGGGGACAGGGGAGGGCTACACCTTC.

This chain uses TRBV7-9 with TRBJ2-3; D call uncertain. This CDR3 is built from 13 residues. Germline V lookup: CDR1 SEHNR, CDR2 FQNEAQ (reference sequence). Trimming took 10 bases from V and 6 from J, leaving 17 bases between them. The DNA for the CDR3 is TGTGCCACCACAGCGATCCGTTTGGATACGCAGTATTTT. Encoded protein: CATTAIRLDTQYF.

The chain is built from TRBV29-1 and TRBJ2-7; no reliable D call. There are 14 residues in the CDR3. The ends were cut back, 4 bases at V and 3 bases at J, with 16 bases in the middle. The germline V gene encodes CDR1 SQVTM and CDR2 ANQGSEA. CDR3 DNA: TGCAGCGTTGGAGCAGGCTTATCGGGCTACGAGCAGTACTTC. Translated, it gives CSVGAGLSGYEQYF.

The gene calls are TRBV7-8 and TRBJ2-3; D is possibly TRBD1 or TRBD2 (7 bases each). V shed 2 bases and J shed 4 bases, with 16 bases lying between them. Germline assignment: CDR1 SGHVS and CDR2 FQNEAQ. This CDR3 has 16 residues. The CDR3 DNA reads as TGTGCCAGCAGCTTACAGGCAGGGGGGGTCGCAGATACGCAGTATTTT. Amino acids: CASSLQAGGVADTQYF.

V usage is TRBV20-1 and J usage is TRBJ2-3; 7 bases align to TRBD1. CDR3 length: 13 amino acids. V trimming: 2 bases; J trimming: 5 bases; junction bases outside the gene matches: 4. Germline values: CDR1 DFQATT, CDR2 SNEGSKA (reference sequence). Here the CDR3 reads CSARPTGRDTQYF. The DNA for the CDR3 is TGCAGTGCTAGACCGACAGGGAGAGATACGCAGTATTTT.

V gene TRBV20-1 combines with J gene TRBJ1-2; 9 nucleotides align to TRBD1. This CDR3 comprises 15 residues. Germline assignment: CDR1 DFQATT and CDR2 SNEGSKA (reference sequence). V shed 5 bases, J shed 4 bases, and the junction held 11 bases outside the gene matches. CDR3 sequence: CSAPPPDRGSYGYTF. For the CDR3, the DNA is TGCAGTGCTCCTCCCCCGGACAGGGGAAGCTATGGCTACACCTTC.

This CDR3 is CASRVAFGNEKLFF. The CDR3 DNA reads as TGTGCCAGCAGGGTGGCATTCGGTAATGAAAAACTGTTTTTT. V usage is TRBV27 and J usage is TRBJ1-4, with D hard to call. Looked up from germline, CDR1 is MNHEY and CDR2 is SMNVEV (reference sequence). The V end was cut by 6 bases, the J end by 4 bases, with 12 bases between. The CDR3 is 14 amino acids.

This clonotype has just a few counts. V is TRBV7-8 and J is TRBJ2-1, with D perhaps matching TRBD2 (5 bases). The CDR3 sequence is 14 residues long. Trimming took 7 bases from V and 7 from J, leaving 17 bases between them. The germline V gene has CDR1 SGHVS and CDR2 FQNEAQ. CDR3 nucleotide sequence: TGTGCCAGCACCCCGTCGGGGAGCTGGAATGAGCAGTTCTTC. It yields the protein CASTPSGSWNEQFF.

J is TRBJ1-1 and V is TRBV9; D unclear. The V end was cut by 0 bases, the J end by 2 bases, with 11 bases between. CDR1 and CDR2 from the germline V gene are SGDLS and YYNGEE. The CDR3 is 15 residues long. The CDR3 region is CASSVGTALNTEAFF. CDR3 nucleotides: TGTGCCAGCAGCGTAGGAACAGCCTTAAACACTGAAGCTTTCTTT.

The chain joins TRBV5-1 to TRBJ1-1, with a possible D match to TRBD1 (5 bases). CDR1 SGHRS and CDR2 YFSETQ come from the germline V gene. V shed 0 bases and J shed 7 bases, with 10 bases lying between them. CDR3 length equals 13 residues. The DNA for the CDR3 is TGCGCCAGCAGCTTGGGGGACGCCGGTGAAGCTTTCTTT. This sequence encodes CASSLGDAGEAFF.

Regarding this clonotype: This may stem from a read error, because a much larger clone lies one nucleotide away. The chain joins TRBV11-1 to TRBJ2-1; 7 nucleotides agree with TRBD1. Per the germline V gene, CDR1 is SGHAT and CDR2 is FQDESV (reference sequence). CDR3 size: 13 residues. V shed 7 bases and J 8 bases; nucleotides not matched to a gene: 8. The DNA of the CDR3 is TGTGCCAGCAACTTTCGACAGGGATATGAGCAGTTCTTC. It encodes CASNFRQGYEQFF.

In this sample, this clonotype turned up a few times. V usage is TRBV6-5 and J usage is TRBJ2-1; TRBD2 agrees at 13 bases. The CDR3 is made up of 17 amino acids. J gave up 9 bases and V 3 bases, and 11 bases lay outside the gene matches. Germline lookup yields CDR1 MNHEY and CDR2 SVGAGI. CDR3 in DNA: TGTGCCAGCAGTTATGCCCTTACTAGCGGGGGGGCGGGTGAGCAGTTCTTC. Translated: CASSYALTSGGAGEQFF.

This clonotype came up many times. The V gene is TRBV6-1, the J gene TRBJ1-2; 7 bases map to TRBD1. CDR1 is MNHNS and CDR2 is SASEGT in the germline V gene. V shed 6 bases, J shed 3 bases, and the junction held 10 bases outside the gene matches. The CDR3 is made up of 15 amino acids. Here the CDR3 DNA reads TGTGCCAGCAGCATCGGACAGGATCGATACTATGGCTACACCTTC. The encoded protein is CASSIGQDRYYGYTF.

The chain employs TRBV27 and TRBJ1-2; 8 positions agree with TRBD1. The J segment lost 3 bases and the V segment lost 5 bases, leaving 8 bases of the junction unmatched. This CDR3 spans 15 amino acids. The V gene's germline CDR1 is MNHEY and CDR2 SMNVEV (reference sequence). The CDR3 DNA is TGTGCCAGCAGTACCCGGGACAGGTCGCACTATGGCTACACCTTC. Translation: CASSTRDRSHYGYTF.

This chain uses TRBV25-1 with TRBJ2-5; the D is unclear. There are 17 residues in the CDR3. V lost 4 bases, J lost 1 base, and 19 bases lay in between. CDR1 is MGHDK and CDR2 is SYGVNS in the germline V gene. CDR3 DNA: TGTGCCAGCAGTGCCCACCACCTAATCTTAGTCCAAGAGACCCAGTACTTC. It codes for CASSAHHLILVQETQYF.

This clonotype turned up a few times. The chain recombines TRBV12-3 or TRBV12-4 with TRBJ1-2, with D unclear. Trimming took 3 bases from V and 6 from J, leaving 5 bases between them. The CDR3 length is 11 residues. The CDR3, as DNA: TGTGCCAGCAGTTTCGCGGATGGCTACACCTTC. Its translation is CASSFADGYTF.

This clonotype was found a few times. The chain recombines TRBV7-8 with TRBJ2-3, with D uncertain. Between the trimmed V and J ends, which lost 2 bases and 5 bases, there was a span of 14 bases. CDR1 and CDR2 from the germline V gene are SGHVS and FQNEAQ. The CDR3 totals 15 residues. CDR3 region: CASSLLASSLDTQYF. The CDR3 DNA sequence: TGTGCCAGCAGCTTATTGGCTAGTTCATTAGATACGCAGTATTTT.

This clonotype was observed a few times. The CDR3 is CASSFGTSSTDTQYF. In DNA, the CDR3 is TGCGCCAGCAGCTTCGGGACATCTAGCACAGATACGCAGTATTTT. The chain combines TRBV5-1 with TRBJ2-3, with a weak D call TRBD1 (6 bases). The CDR3 runs to 15 residues. Trimming took 2 bases from V and 0 from J, leaving 10 bases between them. The germline V gene has CDR1 SGHRS and CDR2 YFSETQ.

This clonotype occurred a few times. The chain uses TRBV5-1 and TRBJ1-1; TRBD1 matches 8 bases. V was pared by 4 bases and J by 4 bases, with 9 bases of the junction left unmatched. The length of the CDR3 is 15 residues. Germline V gene data show CDR1 as SGHRS and CDR2 as YFSETQ. The CDR3 DNA sequence: TGCGCCAGCAGCACTCAACAGGGGGTGGGCACTGAAGCTTTCTTT. Translated: CASSTQQGVGTEAFF.

In its sample, this clonotype was seen a few times. The rearrangement joins TRBV27 to TRBJ2-6; D is undetermined. This CDR3 has 15 amino acids. In germline, CDR1 is MNHEY, CDR2 SMNVEV (reference sequence). The V end was cut by 3 bases, the J end by 1 base, with 7 bases between. The CDR3: CASSFDGSGANVLTF. The CDR3 nucleotides read TGTGCCAGCAGTTTCGACGGGTCTGGGGCCAACGTCCTGACTTTC.

The sample holds one count of this clonotype. One end of the junction does not line up with germline, which may come from a read error. V usage is TRBV27 and J usage is TRBJ1-2; perhaps TRBD1 as D (5 bases). CDR3 size: 14 residues. Germline V gene data show CDR1 as MNHEY and CDR2 as SMNVEV (reference sequence). CDR3: CTSSYAARGYGYTF. For the CDR3, the DNA is TGTACCAGCAGTTATGCGGCTAGGGGCTATGGTTACACCTTC.

This clonotype came up a few times. The chain combines TRBV2 with TRBJ2-1; 10 positions agree with TRBD1. The CDR3 contains 16 residues. Germline CDR1 is SNHLY and CDR2 is FYNNEI. V lost 6 bases to trimming and J lost 8 bases; unmatched junction nucleotides: 13. The DNA of the CDR3 is TGTGCCAGCAGGGACCTTGACAGGGGGCTTGAACATGAGCAGTTCTTC. This gives the protein CASRDLDRGLEHEQFF. Full variable domain (remainder filled in from reference TRBV2 and TRBJ2-1): EPEVTQTPSHQVTQMGQEVILRCVPISNHLYFYWYRQILGQKVEFLVSFYNNEISEKSEIFDDQFSVERPDGSNFTLKIRSTKLEDSAMYFCASRDLDRGLEHEQFFGPGTRLTVL.